This T cell receptor beta chain was documented in a study of Graves' ophthalmopathy and Graves' hyperthyroidism. A note on this clonotype: Its antigen is still unknown.

Broader study findings: Ophthalmopathy and stable hyperthyroidism were discriminated by a 13-signature model, with about 90% sensitivity and about 76% specificity. Blood also held most thyroid clonotypes expanded above 0.001 frequency.

If patients had other autoimmune diseases, uncontrolled infections, pregnancy or lactation, they were excluded. Diagnosis relied on clinical symptoms, serum thyroxine, TRAb, thyroid ultrasound and orbital computed tomography. V dropped 10 bases and J dropped 11; count of bases not matched to a gene: 15. From germline, CDR1 is MNHEY and CDR2 SVGEGT. The CDR3 extends over 13 amino acids. RNA transcripts served as template for amplifying TCR beta CDR3 sequences. The first round was an RT-PCR with HTBI primers, and the second round was a multiplex PCR. TCRdb re-analysed the multiplex PCR reads in MiXCR, keeping a single row per CDR3 protein. The repertoire holds around 1,200,000 distinct CDR3 sequences, 35% to 45% seen once, with around 10% in the top ten.

This clonotype originated in an adult man with Graves' hyperthyroidism. The J gene is TRBJ2-7, the V gene TRBV6-2 or TRBV6-3, with 9 bases identical to TRBD2. The source material was peripheral blood or thyroid tissue (not recorded which). The CDR3 bases are TGTGCCACGTCCCCCCTAGGGGGACTAGCAGAGTACTTC. Translated: CATSPLGGLAEYF.